The TCR beta chain under discussion was sequenced for a study of T cell responses to AZD1222 COVID-19 vaccine (dated by TCRdb to the early 2020s). Study-wide context: AZD1222 recipients given second doses at about 4 weeks or at about 12 weeks were pooled, since spike-specific TCR depth and breadth were not found to differ between the two schedules. A total of 240 or so trial participants underwent TCR sequencing, of whom 207 had received two doses of AZD1222 and about 25 had received two doses of the MenACWY control vaccine. Trial participants were enrolled into age subgroups of 18-55, 56-69 and 70-plus years, which contained about 150, 28 and 57 TCR-sequenced participants, respectively. The full study reports these points: The vaccine-associated CD4 TCRs covered the entire spike protein, and the dominant responses fell in regions 160-218 and 743-854. Spike-specific TCR breadth and depth rose significantly after two AZD1222 doses compared with day 0 and with MenACWY recipients. No day 14 peak-response samples were available, so repertoires were characterized only after the peak T cell response. Participants were mostly white British and included more females than males, and it was suggested by the authors that clonal diversity may have been underestimated. The 56-69-year group was small, and its depth increase did not reach significance, likely because of low power. Reportedly, close to half of the unique spike-specific TCRs recognized epitopes lying outside the regions that are mutated in the B.1.351 and B.1.1.7 variants. Conclusions about previously exposed vaccinees are limited, since just five or six AZD1222 recipients were seropositive for SARS-CoV-2 at baseline.

The CDR3 regions of human TCRbeta chains were analyzed by immunosequencing. On the study's bioinformatics: Repertoire TCRs were checked for matches against a reference library of SARS-CoV-2-specific TCRs that had been generated using the MIRA antigen-specificity platform. Breadth was defined as the fraction of unique TCRs that were SARS-CoV-2-associated, and depth was defined as the fraction of total T cells that were SARS-CoV-2-associated. Using the MIRA data, each spike-specific TCR was assigned both to the spike region to which the TCR was reactive and to a CD4 or CD8 class. Log10-transformed breadth and depth values were compared by one-way ANOVA with Sidak's multiple comparisons tests. The table was pulled from immuneACCESS by TCRdb, which kept in-frame rearrangements only. Such tables lose some clones; where checked, under half of the loss comes from unresolved V genes, and the rest has no known cause. That table supplies the V and J calls and clone size; D and trimming were determined from the DNA. This sample gives more than 150,000 clones in total; 85% to 95% of them show up just once. Around 9.3% of the sample is taken by the ten largest.

In the case of this clone: Its recognized antigen is unknown. One base away there is no much larger clone; base qualities are not given.

CDR1 and CDR2 are read off the germline V gene as SQVTM and ANQGSEA. Its CDR3 holds 15 amino acids, cysteine through phenylalanine. CDR3 DNA is the only sequence kept; it has 45 bases, read in frame from the first base. V gives up 0 bases and J gives up 0 bases, and the segment between their germline ends measures 11 bases. Per the publication, the time point label means: baseline before first vaccination. Vaccinee samples were obtained from the UK trials COV001 and COV002, which included a single-blind randomized controlled phase 2/3 trial of AZD1222 (ChAdOx1 nCoV-19) in healthy adults. Trial participant PBMC samples were collected at day 0 and day 28 after the second dose for TCRbeta chain sequencing.

The chain uses TRBV29-1 and TRBJ1-2, with no reliable assignment of the D segment. Sample: peripheral blood, taken on day 0 of AZD1222 vaccination. The TCR originated in an adult in good health. The DNA reads TGCAGCGTTGAAGATGGAGAGAGCACTAACTATGGCTACACCTTC. It is translated as CSVEDGESTNYGYTF.